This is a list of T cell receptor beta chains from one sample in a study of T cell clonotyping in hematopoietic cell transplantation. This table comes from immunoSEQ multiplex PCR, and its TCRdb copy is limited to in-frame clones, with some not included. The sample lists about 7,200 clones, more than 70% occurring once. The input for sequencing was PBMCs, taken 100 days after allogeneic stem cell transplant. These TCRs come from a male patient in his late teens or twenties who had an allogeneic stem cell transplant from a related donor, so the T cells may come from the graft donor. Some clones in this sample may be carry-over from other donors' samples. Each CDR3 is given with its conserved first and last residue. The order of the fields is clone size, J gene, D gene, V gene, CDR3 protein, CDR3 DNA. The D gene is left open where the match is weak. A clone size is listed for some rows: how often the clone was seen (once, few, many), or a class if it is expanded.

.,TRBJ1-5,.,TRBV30,CAWSLDGTGPQHF,TGTGCCTGGAGTCTGGACGGCACGGGGCCCCAGCATTTT
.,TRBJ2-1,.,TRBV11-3,CASSLPRVSYNEQFF,TGTGCCAGCAGCTTACCTAGGGTATCCTACAATGAGCAGTTCTTC
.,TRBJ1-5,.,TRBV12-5,CASADREDQPQHF,TGTGCTAGTGCGGACAGAGAGGATCAGCCCCAGCATTTT
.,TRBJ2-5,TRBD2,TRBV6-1,CASRGLAYPPETQYF,TGTGCCAGCAGGGGACTAGCGTACCCACCGGAGACCCAGTACTTC
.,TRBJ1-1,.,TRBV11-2,CASSLEAGNTEAFF,TGTGCCAGCAGCTTAGAGGCAGGGAACACTGAAGCTTTCTTT
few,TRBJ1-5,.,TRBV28,CASHALSNQPQHF,TGTGCCAGCCACGCCCTTAGCAATCAGCCCCAGCATTTT
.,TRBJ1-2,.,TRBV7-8,CASSSSGNGYGYTF,TGTGCCAGCAGCTCCTCGGGGAACGGCTATGGCTACACCTTC
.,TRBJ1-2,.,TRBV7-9,CASSGQINYGYTF,TGTGCCAGCAGTGGACAGATAAACTATGGCTACACCTTC
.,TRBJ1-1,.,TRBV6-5,CASRQASNEAFF,TGTGCCAGTCGACAGGCATCTAATGAAGCTTTCTTT
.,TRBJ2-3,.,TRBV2,CASSGRTDGVFTDTQYF,TGTGCCAGCAGTGGTCGGACAGACGGGGTTTTCACAGATACGCAGTATTTT
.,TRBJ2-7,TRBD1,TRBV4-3,CASSQVFGTGAYEQYF,TGCGCCAGCAGCCAAGTGTTTGGCACAGGGGCCTACGAGCAGTACTTC
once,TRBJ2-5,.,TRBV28,CASSSRGDIPQETQYF,TGTGCCAGCAGTTCAAGGGGGGACATACCCCAAGAGACCCAGTACTTC
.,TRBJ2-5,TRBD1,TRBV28,CASSLAGTAKETQYF,TGTGCCAGCAGTTTAGCAGGGACAGCTAAAGAGACCCAGTACTTC
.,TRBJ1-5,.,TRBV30,CAWSEGGQPQHF,TGTGCCTGGAGTGAAGGGGGACAGCCCCAGCATTTT
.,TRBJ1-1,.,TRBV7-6,CASSPGVRNTEAFF,TGTGCCAGCAGCCCAGGGGTCCGAAACACTGAAGCTTTCTTT
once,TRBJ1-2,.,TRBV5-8,CASSLVRGYGYTF,TGTGCCAGCAGCTTAGTTCGAGGCTATGGCTACACCTTC
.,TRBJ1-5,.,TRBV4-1,CASSQEGPGSGNQPQHF,TGCGCCAGCAGCCAAGAGGGTCCGGGGTCGGGCAATCAGCCCCAGCATTTT
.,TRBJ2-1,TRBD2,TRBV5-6,CASSGLSGRIYNEQFF,TGTGCCAGCAGCGGATTGAGCGGGAGGATCTACAATGAGCAGTTCTTC
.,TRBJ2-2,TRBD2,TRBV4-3,CASSLSGLGTGELFF,TGCGCCAGCAGCCTCTCGGGACTAGGGACCGGGGAGCTGTTTTTT
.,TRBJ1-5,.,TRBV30,CAWSADTLDQPQHF,TGTGCCTGGAGTGCCGACACCCTGGATCAGCCCCAGCATTTT
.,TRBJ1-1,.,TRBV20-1,CSAWGNTEAFF,TGCAGTGCTTGGGGCAACACTGAAGCTTTCTTT
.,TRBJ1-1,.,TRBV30,CAREEGGSTEAFF,TGTGCCAGGGAGGAGGGGGGGAGCACTGAAGCTTTCTTT
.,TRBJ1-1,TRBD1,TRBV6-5,CASSYVGQGETTEAFF,TGTGCCAGCAGTTACGTCGGACAGGGGGAGACGACTGAAGCTTTCTTT
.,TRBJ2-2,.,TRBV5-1,CASSFTSPSRTGELFF,TGCGCCAGCAGCTTCACTAGCCCTTCAAGGACCGGGGAGCTGTTTTTT
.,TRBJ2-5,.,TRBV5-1,CASSPGTAQETQYF,TGCGCCAGCAGCCCTGGGACGGCACAAGAGACCCAGTACTTC
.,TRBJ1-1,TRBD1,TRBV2,CASRPGTGAEAFF,TGTGCCAGCAGGCCCGGGACAGGGGCTGAAGCTTTCTTT
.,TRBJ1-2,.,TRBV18,CASSPANLGSFYGYTF,TGTGCCAGCTCACCGGCTAACTTGGGAAGTTTCTATGGCTACACCTTC
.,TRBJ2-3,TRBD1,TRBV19,CASTFSGTGGTDTQYF,TGTGCCAGTACCTTCTCGGGGACAGGGGGCACAGATACGCAGTATTTT
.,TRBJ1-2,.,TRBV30,CACKNVGAYGYTF,TGTGCCTGTAAAAACGTGGGGGCCTATGGCTACACCTTC
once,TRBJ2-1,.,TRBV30,CALGRGKQFF,TGTGCCCTGGGTAGAGGGAAGCAGTTCTTC
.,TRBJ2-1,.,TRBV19,CASSIGRQQFF,TGTGCCAGTAGTATAGGGAGACAGCAGTTCTTC
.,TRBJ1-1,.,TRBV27,CASSLSVRGTQAEAFF,TGTGCCAGCAGTTTATCCGTAAGAGGGACCCAGGCTGAAGCTTTCTTT
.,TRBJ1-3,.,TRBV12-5,CASRSGNTIYF,TGTGCTAGTCGGTCGGGAAACACCATATATTTT
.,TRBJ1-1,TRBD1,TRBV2,CASSDWGLNRGCF,TGTGCCAGCAGCGACTGGGGATTAAACAGGGGTTGCTTT
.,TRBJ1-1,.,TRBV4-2,CASSQEPGWNTEAFF,TGTGCCAGCAGCCAAGAACCGGGGTGGAACACTGAAGCTTTCTTT
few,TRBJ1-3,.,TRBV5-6,CASTVRGGNTIYF,TGTGCCAGCACCGTACGAGGGGGTAACACCATATATTTT
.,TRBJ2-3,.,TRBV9,CASSDEERYGDTQYF,TGTGCCAGCAGCGACGAGGAACGATACGGAGATACGCAGTATTTT
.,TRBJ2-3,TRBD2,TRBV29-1,CSATLLAGEGMGTDTQYF,TGCAGCGCTACCCTACTAGCGGGAGAGGGGATGGGCACAGATACGCAGTATTTT
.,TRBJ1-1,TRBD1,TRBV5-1,CASSRTGDTEAFF,TGCGCCAGCAGTCGCACAGGGGACACTGAAGCTTTCTTT
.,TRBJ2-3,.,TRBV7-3,CASRETSTDTQYF,TGTGCCAGCAGGGAGACTAGCACAGATACGCAGTATTTT
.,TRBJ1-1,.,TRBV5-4,CASSLYSGGGTEAFF,TGTGCCAGCAGCTTGTATTCTGGGGGTGGGACTGAAGCTTTCTTT
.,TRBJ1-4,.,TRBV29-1,CSVATNEKLFF,TGCAGCGTGGCGACGAATGAAAAACTGTTTTTT
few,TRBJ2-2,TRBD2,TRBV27,CASSRLEFGAGGLFF,TGTGCCAGCAGCCGGCTAGAATTCGGGGCGGGAGGGCTGTTTTTT
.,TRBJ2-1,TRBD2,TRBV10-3,CAISEVGGPGSYNEQFF,TGTGCCATCAGTGAGGTGGGAGGGCCTGGTTCCTACAATGAGCAGTTCTTC
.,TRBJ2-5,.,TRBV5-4,CASSGHGTQETQYF,TGTGCCAGCAGCGGCCACGGTACTCAAGAGACCCAGTACTTC
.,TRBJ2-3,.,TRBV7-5,CARRGCEVVAGASTDTQYF,TGTGCCAGAAGGGGGTGTGAGGTGGTAGCGGGAGCTTCTACAGATACGCAGTATTTT
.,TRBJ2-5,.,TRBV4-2,CASSQLLQETQYF,TGTGCCAGCAGCCAACTTCTCCAAGAGACCCAGTACTTC
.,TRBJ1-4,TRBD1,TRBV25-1,CASSGPPEQGWFYEKLFF,TGTGCCAGCAGTGGCCCACCGGAACAGGGGTGGTTTTATGAAAAACTGTTTTTT
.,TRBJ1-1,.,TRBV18,CASSPGTEAFF,TGTGCCAGCTCACCGGGCACTGAAGCTTTCTTT
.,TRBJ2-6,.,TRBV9,CASNQGRPGANVLTF,TGTGCCAGCAATCAGGGCCGACCTGGGGCCAACGTCCTGACTTTC
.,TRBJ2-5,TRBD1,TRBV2,CASHRGNQETQYF,TGTGCCAGCCACAGGGGTAACCAAGAGACCCAGTACTTC
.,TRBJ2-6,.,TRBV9,CASSPYLVSGANVLTF,TGTGCCAGCAGCCCCTACCTTGTCTCTGGGGCCAACGTCCTGACTTTC
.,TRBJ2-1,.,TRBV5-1,CASSPSSAISYNEQFF,TGCGCCAGCAGCCCCTCTTCCGCAATCTCCTACAATGAGCAGTTCTTC
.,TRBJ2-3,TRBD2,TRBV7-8,CASSLKREGTDTQYF,TGTGCCAGCAGCCTAAAGCGGGAGGGGACAGATACGCAGTATTTT
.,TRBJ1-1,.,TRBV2,CASSEELEAEAFF,TGTGCCAGCAGTGAAGAATTAGAAGCTGAAGCTTTCTTT